Listed below are T cell receptor beta chains from one sample, sequenced in a study of control samples from healthy donors and cancer patients. Method: immunoSEQ multiplex PCR; TCRdb's copy keeps in-frame clones and lacks some. Of some 130,000 clones in the sample, approximately 90% were seen once. The sample taken for sequencing was blood. The receptors derive from a man aged 40-49 years in good health. CDR3s include the opening cysteine and the closing phenylalanine or tryptophan. The D gene is left open where the match is weak. Size is omitted from some rows. Given values are once, few, many or a class for expanded clones.

abundance	v_gene	d_gene	j_gene	CDR3nt	CDR3aa
NA	TRBV6-5	NA	TRBJ2-1	TGTGCCAGCAGGGTAGGAAACAGCTACAATGAGCAGTTCTTC	CASRVGNSYNEQFF
once	TRBV19	NA	TRBJ1-6	TGTGCCAGTAACCAAGACGGTCAGAATTCACCCCTCCACTTT	CASNQDGQNSPLHF
NA	TRBV27	NA	TRBJ1-1	TGTGCCAGCAGTTTCGGAAGGGTGACTGAAGCTTTCTTT	CASSFGRVTEAFF
NA	TRBV4-1	NA	TRBJ2-3	TGCGCCAGCAGCCAAGACCCGCCGAGGACTGGCACAGATACGCAGTATTTT	CASSQDPPRTGTDTQYF
NA	TRBV20-1	NA	TRBJ2-7	TGCAGTGCCCTGAGGAGGGACGAGCAGTACTTC	CSALRRDEQYF
NA	TRBV24-1	NA	TRBJ2-2	TGTGCCACCAGTGAGGAATTAGGCGGGCCCGGGGAGCTGTTTTTT	CATSEELGGPGELFF
NA	TRBV5-8	TRBD1	TRBJ1-1	TGTGCCAGCAGCGAGGGGACAGGGGGTCTGGGATTCGTGAACACTGAAGCTTTCTTT	CASSEGTGGLGFVNTEAFF
NA	TRBV23-1	NA	TRBJ1-1	TGCGCCAGCCCTTCGGGACTCTGGAACACTGAAGCTTTCTTT	CASPSGLWNTEAFF
NA	TRBV14	TRBD2	TRBJ2-5	TGTGCCAGCAGCCAAGTGGGGACTATGCCCGCCCAAGAGACCCAGTACTTC	CASSQVGTMPAQETQYF
NA	TRBV9	NA	TRBJ1-3	TGTGCCAGCAGCGTGGTTGACAGCTCTGGAAACACCATATATTTT	CASSVVDSSGNTIYF
few	TRBV6-1	NA	TRBJ1-1	TGTGCCAGCAGTGAACAGGGTGGGCACACTGAAGCTTTCTTT	CASSEQGGHTEAFF
NA	TRBV19	NA	TRBJ1-2	TGTGCCAGTAGGGGACAAGGATTCTATGGCTACACCTTC	CASRGQGFYGYTF
NA	TRBV18	NA	TRBJ2-2	TGTGCCAGCTCACCAGGACAGATGCTCCTCACCGGGGAGCTGTTTTTT	CASSPGQMLLTGELFF
NA	TRBV7-7	NA	TRBJ2-5	TGTGCTAGCAGCCGCAGGACCCAAGAGACCCAGTACTTC	CASSRRTQETQYF
NA	TRBV23-1	NA	TRBJ2-7	TGCGCCAGCACCCAGGGCCTGACCTACGAGCAGTACTTC	CASTQGLTYEQYF
NA	TRBV19	NA	TRBJ2-7	TGTGCCAGTAGTGTGCAGGGGGGAGCGGGATCCTACGAGCAGTACTTC	CASSVQGGAGSYEQYF
NA	TRBV7-6	NA	TRBJ1-5	TGTGCCAGCAGCTTAATACAGGGCCAGCCCCAGCATTTT	CASSLIQGQPQHF
NA	TRBV24-1	NA	TRBJ2-2	TGTGCCACCAGTGACTTAACAGGAACCGGGGAGCTGTTTTTT	CATSDLTGTGELFF
NA	TRBV9	NA	TRBJ2-1	TGTGCCAGCAGCGTAAACAGTCGAGGATACAATGAGCAGTTCTTC	CASSVNSRGYNEQFF
NA	TRBV25-1	NA	TRBJ1-2	TGTGCCAGCAGTGAATATATAGGGGGGAGAGGCTACACCTTC	CASSEYIGGRGYTF
NA	TRBV6-1	TRBD1	TRBJ2-2	TGTGCCAGCAGTGCGCGGACAGGGGAAGTCACCGGGGAGCTGTTTTTT	CASSARTGEVTGELFF
NA	TRBV7-3	TRBD1	TRBJ1-6	TGTGCCAGCAGCTTAGGGGGACAGGGCAATTCACCCCTCCACTTT	CASSLGGQGNSPLHF
once	TRBV5-4	NA	TRBJ1-2	TGTGCCAGCAGCTTGCCTGACCGGTTGGTATATGGCTACACCTTC	CASSLPDRLVYGYTF
once	TRBV5-1	NA	TRBJ2-1	TGCGCCAGCAGCTTAGCAGAAAATGAGCAGTTCTTC	CASSLAENEQFF
NA	TRBV7-9	NA	TRBJ2-1	TGTGCCAGCAGCTCCAGGGGGGACTACAATGAGCAGTTCTTC	CASSSRGDYNEQFF
NA	TRBV10-3	NA	TRBJ2-5	TGTGCCATCGCTCGGGGGGCGAAAGAGACCCAGTACTTC	CAIARGAKETQYF
NA	TRBV19	NA	TRBJ2-1	TGTGCCAGTAGTGCGGGGTCCTACAATGAGCAGTTCTTC	CASSAGSYNEQFF
NA	TRBV6-2/TRBV6-3	NA	TRBJ1-5	TGTGCCAGCAGCCTAAGGCAGGAGGGGCTAGGTCAGCCCCAGCATTTT	CASSLRQEGLGQPQHF
NA	TRBV3-1/TRBV3-2	TRBD1	TRBJ2-5	TGTGCCAGCAGCTATATGACAGGGGGAGAGACCCAGTACTTC	CASSYMTGGETQYF
NA	TRBV13	NA	TRBJ2-2	TGTGCCAGCAGCTCCCCCAGGCAGGGAGGCACCGGGGAGCTGTTTTTT	CASSSPRQGGTGELFF
few	TRBV15	TRBD1	TRBJ1-6	TGTGCCACCAGCAGGAAAGGGACAGGGATCCACTTT	CATSRKGTGIHF
NA	TRBV7-9	NA	TRBJ1-3	TGTGCCAGTCTTGCGCCAGGAAACACCATATATTTT	CASLAPGNTIYF
once	TRBV19	NA	TRBJ1-2	TGTGCCAGTAGTCCCTCCAATAACAGGGCCTATGGCTACACCTTC	CASSPSNNRAYGYTF
NA	TRBV28	TRBD2	TRBJ2-1	TGTGCCAGCGGTGGACTAGCGGGGTCCGTCTCCTACAATGAGCAGTTCTTC	CASGGLAGSVSYNEQFF
NA	TRBV28	NA	TRBJ1-4	TGTGCCAGCAGTTATAATGAAAAACTGTTTTTT	CASSYNEKLFF
few	TRBV29-1	NA	TRBJ1-1	TGCAGCGTTGCGGAGCCTGGGACACCTGAAGCTTTCTTT	CSVAEPGTPEAFF
NA	TRBV5-6	NA	TRBJ2-3	TGTGCCAGCAGCTTGGGGGGGCGCACAGATACGCAGTATTTT	CASSLGGRTDTQYF
NA	TRBV9	NA	TRBJ1-6	TGTGCCAGCAGCCCCCGGACAGTAAATTCACCCCTCCACTTT	CASSPRTVNSPLHF
NA	TRBV5-1	NA	TRBJ1-1	TGCGCCAGCAGCTTTAATCACCTGAACACTGAAGCTTTCTTT	CASSFNHLNTEAFF
NA	TRBV21-1	NA	TRBJ1-2	TGTGCCAGCAGCAAAGTGCGGGAGGACTATGGCTACACCTTC	CASSKVREDYGYTF
few	TRBV11-2	NA	TRBJ1-2	TGTGCCAGCAGCTTAGACAGGAACCTGGATGGCTACACCTTC	CASSLDRNLDGYTF
NA	TRBV14	NA	TRBJ1-2	TGTGCCAGCAGCCAAGGGGCTAACTATGGCTACACCTTC	CASSQGANYGYTF
NA	TRBV6-1	TRBD1	TRBJ1-2	TGTGCCAGCAGTGAACCGGGACAGGGGGACTATGGCTACACCTTC	CASSEPGQGDYGYTF
NA	TRBV7-9	NA	TRBJ2-1	TGTGCCAGCAGCGCCCGGAGTTATAAAAGTGGGGATGAGCAGTTCTTC	CASSARSYKSGDEQFF
NA	TRBV13	TRBD2	TRBJ2-5	TGTGCCAGCAGGCTAGCGGGGGGGCCTCGGGAGACCCAGTACTTC	CASRLAGGPRETQYF
NA	TRBV6-5	TRBD1	TRBJ1-2	TGTGCCAGCAGGGGGACAGCCACCTATGGCTACACCTTC	CASRGTATYGYTF
once	TRBV2	TRBD2	TRBJ2-5	TGTGCCAGCAGTGAGCTAGCGGGGGTTGAAGAGACCCAGTACTTC	CASSELAGVEETQYF
NA	TRBV18	NA	TRBJ1-4	TGTGCCAGCTCACCGTCGAGACTGGAAAATAAAAAACTGTTTTTT	CASSPSRLENKKLFF
NA	TRBV4-1	TRBD1	TRBJ1-1	TGCGCCAGCAGCCAAGCCCCGAAAAGGACAGGGAACACTGAAGCTTTCTTT	CASSQAPKRTGNTEAFF
NA	TRBV6-1	TRBD1	TRBJ2-4	TGTGCCAGCAGTGAACAGGGGGCTATGGGTAACATTCAGTACTTC	CASSEQGAMGNIQYF
NA	TRBV4-2	TRBD1	TRBJ2-7	TGTGCCAGCAGCCAAGGGGGCTCCGGGACAGGGGATTCCGAGCAGTACTTC	CASSQGGSGTGDSEQYF
NA	TRBV15	TRBD1	TRBJ1-6	TGTGCCACCAGCAGAGGGGACAGGGGGCATTCACCCCTCCACTTT	CATSRGDRGHSPLHF
NA	TRBV5-1	NA	TRBJ2-3	TGCGCCAGCGGGGACGGCCAAGGAGGCACAGATACGCAGTATTTT	CASGDGQGGTDTQYF